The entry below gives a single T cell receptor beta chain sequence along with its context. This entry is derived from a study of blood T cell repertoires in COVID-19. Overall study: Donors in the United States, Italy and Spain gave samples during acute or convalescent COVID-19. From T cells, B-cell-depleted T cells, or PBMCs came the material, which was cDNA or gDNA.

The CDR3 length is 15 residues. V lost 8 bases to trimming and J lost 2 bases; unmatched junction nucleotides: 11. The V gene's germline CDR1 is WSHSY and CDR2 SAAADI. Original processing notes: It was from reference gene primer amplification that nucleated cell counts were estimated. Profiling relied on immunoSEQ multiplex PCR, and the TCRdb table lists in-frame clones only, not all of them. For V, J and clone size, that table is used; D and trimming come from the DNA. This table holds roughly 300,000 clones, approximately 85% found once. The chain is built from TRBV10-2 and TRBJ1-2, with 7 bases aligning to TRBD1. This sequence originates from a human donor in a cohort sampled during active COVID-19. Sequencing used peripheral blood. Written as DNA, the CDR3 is TGCGCCAGCGGGGGACAGCTGGTAACCAACTATGGCTACACCTTC. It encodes CASGGQLVTNYGYTF.